This entry describes one TCR beta chain. Its target is unknown. These data are taken from a study of identical twins. Study observations and caveats: There was more out-of-frame TCR alpha sharing in monozygotic twins than models estimated.

Deletions cut 6 bases from V and 2 bases from J, with 21 bases between. This CDR3 has 16 amino acids. Per germline, CDR1 DFQATT and CDR2 SNEGSKA (reference sequence). Every one of the donors was a healthy Caucasian. A universal primer site was incorporated via template switching, and the cDNA contained unique molecular identifiers. TCRdb reanalysed the 5' RACE reads using MiXCR and keeps one entry per CDR3 protein. Among about 530,000 distinct CDR3 sequences listed, 20% to 25% were seen once. The sample was also linked to a second study, of yellow fever vaccine responses in identical twins. That work contributes: Twin vaccine T cell responses reportedly seemed partly convergent, partly personalized.

The TCR was taken from a woman aged 18-29 years in good health. This rearrangement joins TRBV20-1 to TRBJ2-3; D not resolved. Source material: CD4+ T cells sorted from blood. The CDR3 DNA sequence: TGCAGTGCCAACGGCCTTACAGTCGGATCCACAGATACGCAGTATTTT. It is translated as CSANGLTVGSTDTQYF.